This T cell receptor beta chain was identified during a study of control samples from healthy donors and cancer patients. The CDR3 runs to 10 residues. V lost 5 bases to trimming and J lost 5 bases, with 6 bases between them. The V gene's germline CDR1 is SQVTM and CDR2 ANQGSEA. Profiled with immunoSEQ multiplex PCR; TCRdb holds only in-frame clones, not every one. The sample contains about 55,000 clones, over 75% of which appear only once. The specimen sequenced was blood. V and J are TRBV29-1 and TRBJ2-5; D is possibly TRBD2 (5 bases). This clonotype was sampled from a man aged 45-60 years in good health. CDR3 sequence reads: CSVSGETQYF. Written as DNA, the CDR3 is TGCAGCGTTTCGGGGGAGACCCAGTACTTC.